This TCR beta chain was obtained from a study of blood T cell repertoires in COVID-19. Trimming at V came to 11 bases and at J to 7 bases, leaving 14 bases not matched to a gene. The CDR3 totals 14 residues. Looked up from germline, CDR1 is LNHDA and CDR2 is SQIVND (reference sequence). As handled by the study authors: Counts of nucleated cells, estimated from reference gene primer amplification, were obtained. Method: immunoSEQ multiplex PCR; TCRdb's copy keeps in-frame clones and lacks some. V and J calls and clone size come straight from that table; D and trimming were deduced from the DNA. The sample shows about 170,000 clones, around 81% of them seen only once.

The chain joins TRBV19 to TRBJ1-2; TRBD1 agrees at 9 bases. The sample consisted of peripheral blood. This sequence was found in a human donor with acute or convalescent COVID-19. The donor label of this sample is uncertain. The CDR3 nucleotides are TGTGCCGGCGCCGGGACAGGGAAAGAAGGTGGCTACACCTTC. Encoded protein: CAGAGTGKEGGYTF.